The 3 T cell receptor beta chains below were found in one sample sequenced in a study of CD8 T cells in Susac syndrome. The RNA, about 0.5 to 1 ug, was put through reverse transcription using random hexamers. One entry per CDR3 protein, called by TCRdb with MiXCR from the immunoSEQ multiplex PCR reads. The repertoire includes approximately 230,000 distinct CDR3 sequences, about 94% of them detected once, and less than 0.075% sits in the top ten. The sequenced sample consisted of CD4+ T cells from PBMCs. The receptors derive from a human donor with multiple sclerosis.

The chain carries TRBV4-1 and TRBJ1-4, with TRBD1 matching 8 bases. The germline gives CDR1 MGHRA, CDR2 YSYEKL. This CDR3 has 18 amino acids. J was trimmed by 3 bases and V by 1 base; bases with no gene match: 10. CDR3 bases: TGCGCCAGCAGCCAAGTAGGGCAGGGGGCAAGGGCTAATGAAAAACTGTTTTTT. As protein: CASSQVGQGARANEKLFF.

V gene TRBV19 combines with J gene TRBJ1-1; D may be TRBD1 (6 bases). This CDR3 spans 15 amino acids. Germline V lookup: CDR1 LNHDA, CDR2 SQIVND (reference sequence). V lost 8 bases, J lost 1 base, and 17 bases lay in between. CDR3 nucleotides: TGTGCCAGTCCTCCGGGGGCTTTGGCGAACACTGAAGCTTTCTTT. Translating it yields CASPPGALANTEAFF.

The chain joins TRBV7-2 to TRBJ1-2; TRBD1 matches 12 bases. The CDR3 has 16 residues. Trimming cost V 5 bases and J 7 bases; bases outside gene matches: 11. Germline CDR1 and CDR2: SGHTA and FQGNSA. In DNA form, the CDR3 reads TGTGCCAGCAGCAAAGCGGGGGGACAGGGGGCTGGTGGCTACACCTTC. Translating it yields CASSKAGGQGAGGYTF.